This T cell receptor (beta chain) was recorded in a study of vaccination effects on CD4 cells after COVID-19. Germline CDR1 is SGDLS and CDR2 is YYNGEE. V lost 1 base to trimming and J lost 4 bases, with 11 bases between them. The CDR3 is 14 residues long. About this clone: What it binds is not known.

Under the ViraFEST assay, PBMC were stimulated with viral peptide pools so that antigen-specific CD4+ T cells expanded. Sequencing was performed afterwards. Subsequent to less than eleven days of culture, CD4+ T cells were isolated. As their vaccination, participants received two doses of either BNT162b2 or mRNA-1273. Half-medium changes using IL-2 medium occurred on days 3 and 7. The data were produced by immunoSEQ multiplex PCR, yet TCRdb's version contains in-frame clones alone and is incomplete. This table holds more than 9,000 clones, 71% found once. The sequenced sample was CD4+ T cells from PBMCs cultured with SARS-CoV-2 spike peptides, obtained after COVID-19 vaccination. The chain uses TRBV9 and TRBJ1-2, with a possible D match to TRBD1 (6 bases). The sequence was obtained from a human donor who received a COVID-19 vaccine. In DNA, the CDR3 is TGTGCCAGCAGCGTATATGGGGGCGGCTATGGCTACACCTTC. Translation gives CASSVYGGGYGYTF.